This passage covers 20 T cell receptor beta chains from one sample sequenced in a study of post-analysis software for immune sequencing data (dated by TCRdb to 2013 to 2016). Results the study describes overall, beyond this receptor: A handful of TRBV segments, including TRBV5-6, TRBV5-1 and TRBV20-1, were significantly more frequent in patients than controls.

No cognate antigen is known for these TCRs. Library preparation employed PCR. TCRdb records Illumina HiSeq 2500 as the sequencer. To reduce PCR and sequencing biases, unique molecular identifiers were built into the TCR beta cDNA libraries. TCRdb passed the public sequencing reads through fastp at Q25 and MiXCR, retaining productive beta sequences. Every CDR3 protein is listed once, alongside the most common genes and DNA of its rows. The sample records around 770,000 distinct CDR3 sequences, around 42% of which are singletons. The biggest ten clones account for 4.9% of the sample. Sequencing was performed on blood. These receptors all come from a girl between 5 and 17 years old with multiple sclerosis.

In this sample, this clonotype turned up once. The chain employs TRBV20-1 and TRBJ2-3; 7 positions agree with TRBD1. This CDR3 comprises 16 residues. Per germline, CDR1 DFQATT and CDR2 SNEGSKA (reference sequence). Trimming removed 0 bases from V and 0 bases from J; junction bases left unmatched: 6. The CDR3 DNA reads TGCAGTGCTAGAGATTTAGGGGGCGTTAGCACAGATACGCAGTATTTT. This sequence encodes CSARDLGGVSTDTQYF.

This clonotype was counted many times. The chain uses TRBV13 and TRBJ2-7; maybe TRBD2 (5 bases). V lost 5 bases and J lost 4, with 12 bases in between. The CDR3 is 13 amino acids. The germline CDR1 and CDR2 sequences are PRHDT and FYEKMQ (reference sequence). CDR3 bases: TGTGCCAGCAGCCCCTGGCCGGGGTACGAGCAGTACTTC. Encoded protein: CASSPWPGYEQYF. The full variable domain, in which reference TRBV13 and TRBJ2-7 provide the parts outside the CDR3, is AAGVIQSPRHLIKEKRETATLKCYPIPRHDTVYWYQQGPGQDPQFLISFYEKMQSDKGSIPDRFSAQQFSDYHSELNMSSLELGDSALYFCASSPWPGYEQYFGPGTRLTVT.

The rearrangement uses TRBV29-1 and TRBJ2-7; D gene uncertain. V lost 6 bases and J 6 bases, leaving 15 bases between the germline ends. The CDR3 is 12 residues long. Germline V CDR1 and CDR2: SQVTM, ANQGSEA. The CDR3 sequence is CSVVSPSGEQYF. The CDR3 DNA follows: TGCAGCGTCGTTTCCCCTTCAGGCGAGCAGTACTTC.

With regard to this clonotype: At one boundary the junction diverges from the germline segment, which might be a read error. This chain links TRBV7-9 with TRBJ2-7, with D perhaps given as TRBD1 or TRBD2 (5 bases each). The J call may not be correct, given that the DNA end is closer to TRBJ2-5. The V gene's germline CDR1 is SEHNR and CDR2 FQNEAQ (reference sequence). The CDR3 is made up of 17 amino acids. CDR3 DNA: TGTACCAGCAGCTTAAGGGAGACAGCCAACCGGGGAGAGACCCAGTACTTC. It encodes CTSSLRETANRGETQYF.

The chain employs TRBV6-2 or TRBV6-3 and TRBJ2-5; no clear D gene. This CDR3 is 11 amino acids long. V was clipped by 10 bases and J by 11 bases, with 17 bases between them. Looked up from germline, CDR1 is MNHEY and CDR2 is SVGEGT. CDR3 in DNA: TGTGCCACCATTGGGTCTAATGAGCAGTACTTC. Its translation is CATIGSNEQYF.

The V and J genes are TRBV28 and TRBJ2-1; 12 bases are a match to TRBD2. CDR1 and CDR2 from the germline V gene are MDHEN and SYDVKM. The CDR3 sequence is 15 residues long. V shed 5 bases and J 7 bases; nucleotides not matched to a gene: 6. The CDR3 bases are TGTGCCAGCAGTACCTATCTAGCGGGGGGGAATGAGCAGTTCTTC. It specifies CASSTYLAGGNEQFF.

The chain couples TRBV5-1 to TRBJ1-6, with 9 positions matching TRBD1. Germline V gene data show CDR1 as SGHRS and CDR2 as YFSETQ. Trimming removed 3 bases from V and 10 bases from J; junction bases left unmatched: 8. This CDR3 is 15 amino acids long. The CDR3 reads CASSSGQGMGSPLHF. The DNA for the CDR3 is TGCGCCAGCAGCTCGGGACAGGGTATGGGATCACCCCTCCACTTT.

The table lists this clonotype with a few counts. The chain has TRBV13 and TRBJ1-5, with TRBD1 matching over 8 bases. Germline V gives CDR1 PRHDT, CDR2 FYEKMQ (reference sequence). This CDR3 has 14 residues. The junction had 3 bases not matched to a gene; V was cut back by 7 bases and J by 1 base. CDR3 residues: CASTRQGSNQPQHF. In nucleotides, the CDR3 is TGTGCCAGCACCCGACAGGGGAGCAATCAGCCCCAGCATTTT.

The chain recombines TRBV20-1 with TRBJ2-5; 7 positions agree with TRBD1. V shed 8 bases, J shed 11 bases, and the junction held 11 bases outside the gene matches. Germline values: CDR1 DFQATT, CDR2 SNEGSKA (reference sequence). CDR3 size: 11 residues. The CDR3 nucleotides are TGCAGTAGTCACAGGGGCGATGAGCAGTACTTC. This gives the protein CSSHRGDEQYF.

This clonotype appeared a few times. CDR3: CASRRAGYGGSMQNTEAFF. The CDR3 region has the DNA TGTGCCAGCAGAAGGGCAGGGTATGGGGGTTCAATGCAGAACACTGAAGCTTTCTTT. The chain is built from TRBV6-9 and TRBJ1-1, with D possibly TRBD1 on 5 matching bases. This CDR3 contains 19 residues. CDR1 is MNHGY and CDR2 is SVAAGI in the germline V gene. Trimming shortened V by 6 bases and J by 1 base, and 27 bases separated the two germline ends.

The chain is built from TRBV20-1 and TRBJ1-2; 7 positions match TRBD1. From germline, CDR1 is DFQATT and CDR2 SNEGSKA (reference sequence). After removal of 4 bases from V and 5 bases from J, the junction contained 7 bases not matched to a gene. The CDR3 is 13 residues long. Here the CDR3 DNA reads TGCAGTGCTAAACAGGGGCAAGAATATGGCTACACCTTC. Its protein product is CSAKQGQEYGYTF.

The genes are TRBV9 and TRBJ2-1; tentative D call: TRBD1 (6 bases). The germline V and J ends were trimmed by 3 bases and 6 bases, with 13 bases remaining between them. The CDR3 covers 14 residues. CDR1 and CDR2 (germline): SGDLS, YYNGEE. The CDR3 coding sequence is TGTGCCAGCAGCGCCCCCAGGGGTATCAATGAGCAGTTCTTC. It yields the protein CASSAPRGINEQFF.

The chain employs TRBV28 and TRBJ2-5, with D unresolved. The end of the DNA aligns better with TRBJ2-7, so the J call may be wrong. Germline lookup yields CDR1 MDHEN and CDR2 SYDVKM. The CDR3 runs to 13 residues. The CDR3 sequence is CASSPGPRSEQYF. CDR3 nucleotides: TGTGCCAGCAGTCCCGGGCCCCGTTCCGAGCAGTACTTC.

This clonotype showed up just a few times. The chain carries TRBV27 and TRBJ1-2, with D possibly matching TRBD1 (5 bases). The CDR3 loop spans 15 amino acids. Germline CDR1 and CDR2: MNHEY and SMNVEV (reference sequence). Trimming removed 4 bases from V and 3 bases from J, with 15 bases in between. DNA of the CDR3: TGTGCCAGCAGTTCCAGGGTTGGGCCTTACTATGGCTACACCTTC. It yields the protein CASSSRVGPYYGYTF.

The gene calls are TRBV5-1 and TRBJ1-2; no clear D gene. The germline V gene encodes CDR1 SGHRS and CDR2 YFSETQ. The CDR3 runs 12 residues. Deletions cut 4 bases from V and 6 bases from J, with 10 bases between. This chain's CDR3 is CASSGDRNGYTF. The CDR3 bases are TGCGCCAGCAGCGGAGACCGTAATGGCTACACCTTC.

The chain couples TRBV7-2 to TRBJ1-1; possible D gene TRBD1, 6 bases. Germline V gene lookup returns CDR1 SGHTA and CDR2 FQGNSA. V was trimmed by 4 bases and J by 5 bases, leaving 14 bases between them. This CDR3 region has 14 residues. The chain's CDR3 is CASSWGAGRTEAFF. The CDR3, as DNA: TGTGCCAGCAGCTGGGGGGCAGGGCGGACTGAAGCTTTCTTT.

This chain joins TRBV4-2 and TRBJ2-1; D is possibly TRBD2 (6 bases). Germline CDR1 is LGHNA and CDR2 is YNFKEQ. The V gene lost 0 bases and the J gene lost 12 bases, with 18 bases spanning the gap. The CDR3 is 15 amino acids. The CDR3 is CASSQDQVAGPGQFF. As DNA, the CDR3 is TGTGCCAGCAGCCAAGATCAGGTCGCGGGACCTGGGCAGTTCTTC.

The rearrangement joins TRBV5-1 to TRBJ1-2; TRBD1 matches at 7 bases. The V gene end was trimmed by 5 bases and the J gene end by 8 bases; junction bases not matched to a gene: 9. The CDR3 has 13 amino acids. Germline CDR1 and CDR2: SGHRS and YFSETQ. CDR3 bases: TGCGCCAGCAGGCCTGACAGGGTAGAGGGCTACACCTTC. Translating it yields CASRPDRVEGYTF.

This clonotype was detected only a few times. This rearrangement joins TRBV5-1 to TRBJ2-7; TRBD2 aligns across 8 bases. CDR1 and CDR2 (germline): SGHRS, YFSETQ. This CDR3 comprises 14 residues. The junction had 7 bases not matched to a gene; V was cut back by 5 bases and J by 3 bases. CDR3 sequence reads: CASSQGLDYYEQYF. As DNA, the CDR3 is TGCGCCAGCAGTCAGGGACTAGACTACTACGAGCAGTACTTC.

This clonotype showed up just a few times. The rearrangement joins TRBV7-2 to TRBJ1-5; no definite D call. The V end lost 3 bases, the J end lost 5 bases, and 8 bases lay between the germline ends. Germline assignment: CDR1 SGHTA and CDR2 FQGNSA. The CDR3 totals 13 residues. CDR3 sequence reads: CASSFRRDQPQHF. The CDR3 DNA is TGTGCCAGCAGCTTCCGCCGAGATCAGCCCCAGCATTTT.